This T cell receptor (beta chain) comes out of a study of control samples from healthy donors and cancer patients. The protocol was immunoSEQ multiplex PCR, while the TCRdb copy is restricted to in-frame clones and leaves out a portion. The repertoire holds some 150,000 clones, with roughly nine tenths as singletons. This TCR was recovered from a man younger than 35 in good health. Sample: blood.

In DNA form, the CDR3 reads TGTGCCAGCAGTGAAAGGGACAGAAATAATTCACCCCTCCACTTT. Its protein product is CASSERDRNNSPLHF. The chain recombines TRBV2 with TRBJ1-6, with TRBD1 matching over 7 bases. Trimming took 2 bases from V and 5 from J; bases not matched to a gene: 3. This CDR3 is built from 15 residues. The germline gives CDR1 SNHLY, CDR2 FYNNEI.